This TCR beta chain was documented in a study of identical twins. Broader study findings: Abundant beta clonotypes from cord blood bore fewer insertions; memory repertoires lacked this pattern. Without tracking the same donors, conclusions rested on cross-sectional statistical analysis. In monozygotic twins, models underestimated the sharing of out-of-frame TCR alpha.

Of note for this clonotype: What it binds is unknown.

From germline, CDR1 is SGHRS and CDR2 YFSETQ. V gave up 5 bases and J gave up 8 bases, with 16 bases separating them. This CDR3 contains 13 residues. TCRdb passed the 5' RACE reads through MiXCR, listing each CDR3 protein once. Of hundreds of thousands of distinct CDR3 sequences detected, roughly 18% appear once; the ten largest clones hold about 12%. These data were also filed under a second study, of T cells expressing NK-cell markers. From that second work: Over 5 donors carried dominant NKG2C+ clonotypes that made up about 1.0-8% of their CD8+ T cells.

This clonotype originated in a woman younger than 30 in good health. This chain uses TRBV5-1 with TRBJ1-1, with a weak D call TRBD1 (5 bases). What was sequenced was PBMCs. The chain's CDR3 is CASSSQRGGEAFF. Written as DNA, the CDR3 is TGCGCCAGCAGTTCCCAGCGGGGGGGGGAAGCTTTCTTT.